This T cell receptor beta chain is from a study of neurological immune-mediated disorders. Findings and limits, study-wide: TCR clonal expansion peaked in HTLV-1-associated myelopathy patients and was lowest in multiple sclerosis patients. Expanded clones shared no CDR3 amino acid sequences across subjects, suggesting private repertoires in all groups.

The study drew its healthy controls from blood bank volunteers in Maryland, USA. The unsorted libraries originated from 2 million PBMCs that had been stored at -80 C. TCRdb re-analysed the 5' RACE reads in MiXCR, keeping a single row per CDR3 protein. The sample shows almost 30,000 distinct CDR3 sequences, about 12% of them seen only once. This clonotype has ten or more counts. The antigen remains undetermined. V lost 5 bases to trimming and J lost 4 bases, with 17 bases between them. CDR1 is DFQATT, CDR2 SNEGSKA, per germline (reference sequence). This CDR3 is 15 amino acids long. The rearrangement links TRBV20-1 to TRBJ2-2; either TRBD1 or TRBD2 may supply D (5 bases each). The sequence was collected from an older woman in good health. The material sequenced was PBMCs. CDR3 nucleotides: TGCAGTGCTTGGGGGTCCACTGGTTCCACCGGGGAGCTGTTTTTT. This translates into CSAWGSTGSTGELFF.